The next 17 T cell receptor beta chains were all read from a single sample in a study of T cells in tumors after PD-1 blockade. TCRdb's copy holds only in-frame clones and misses some; the assay was immunoSEQ multiplex PCR. The table records some 43,000 clones, over 75% of them present only once. The sample here was PBMCs, taken before anti-PD-1 treatment. These receptors were taken from a human donor with basal cell carcinoma.

The CDR3 here is CASSLSGGANTQYF. CDR3 DNA: TGCGCCAGCAGCTTGAGTGGGGGCGCAAATACGCAGTATTTT. V usage is TRBV5-1 and J usage is TRBJ2-3, with TRBD1 as a possible D gene (6 bases). The germline V gene encodes CDR1 SGHRS and CDR2 YFSETQ. V gave up 1 base and J gave up 7 bases, with 13 bases separating them. The CDR3 length is 14 residues.

This chain connects TRBV30 to TRBJ1-4; 8 bases agree with TRBD1. This CDR3 region has 16 residues. Germline assignment: CDR1 GTSNPN and CDR2 SVGIG (reference sequence). V trimming: 4 bases; J trimming: 0 bases; junction bases outside the gene matches: 7. The CDR3 bases are TGTGCCTGGACCCCGGGACAGGCCACAACTAATGAAAAACTGTTTTTT. As protein: CAWTPGQATTNEKLFF.

The chain couples TRBV6-2 or TRBV6-3 to TRBJ2-2; D is uncertain. V lost 3 bases and J 6 bases, leaving 11 bases between the germline ends. Germline CDR1 is MNHEY and CDR2 is SVGEGT. This CDR3 spans 14 amino acids. The CDR3, as DNA: TGTGCCAGCAGTTATTCGGAAGGGTCCGGGGAGCTGTTTTTT. Translated, it gives CASSYSEGSGELFF.

V usage is TRBV11-1 and J usage is TRBJ1-1, with D uncertain. The CDR3 is 14 amino acids. Germline V CDR1 and CDR2: SGHAT, FQDESV (reference sequence). Trimming removed 2 bases from V and 3 bases from J, with 10 bases in between. The CDR3 reads CASSLLGWDTEAFF. The CDR3 DNA sequence: TGTGCCAGCAGCTTACTGGGGTGGGACACTGAAGCTTTCTTT.

The chain combines TRBV5-1 with TRBJ1-4; D is unresolved. The V end was cut by 3 bases, the J end by 0 bases, with 15 bases between. Per the germline V gene, CDR1 is SGHRS and CDR2 is YFSETQ. The CDR3 has 17 residues. This CDR3 reads CASSWTQLSATNEKLFF. The CDR3 coding sequence is TGCGCCAGCAGCTGGACTCAGCTTTCGGCAACTAATGAAAAACTGTTTTTT.

The chain uses TRBV10-3 and TRBJ2-3; 15 bases are a match to TRBD2. Looked up from germline, CDR1 is ENHRY and CDR2 is SYGVKD. The CDR3 runs to 17 residues. With 0 bases clipped from V and 7 bases from J, the junction kept 5 bases outside the gene matches. DNA for the CDR3: TGTGCCATCAGTGAGTCGGCGGGACTAGCGGGGGGAAATACGCAGTATTTT. It is translated as CAISESAGLAGGNTQYF.

The chain couples TRBV7-9 to TRBJ2-5, with D possibly TRBD1 on 5 matching bases. The CDR3 sequence is 14 residues long. Germline V gene data show CDR1 as SEHNR and CDR2 as FQNEAQ (reference sequence). With 5 bases removed from V and 6 bases from J, the gap between germline ends came to 16 bases. The CDR3 reads CASSGAARSQTQYF. The CDR3 DNA reads TGTGCCAGCAGCGGGGCAGCGAGGTCACAGACCCAGTACTTC.

The rearrangement uses TRBV7-6 and TRBJ2-1; the match to TRBD2 covers 9 bases. CDR1 is SGHVS and CDR2 is FNYEAQ in the germline V gene. The ends lost 3 bases at V and 9 bases at J; junction bases unmatched: 9. This CDR3 has 15 residues. This CDR3 is CASSFNGGGAGEQFF. As DNA, the CDR3 is TGTGCCAGCAGCTTTAATGGCGGGGGGGCCGGTGAGCAGTTCTTC.

The gene calls are TRBV9 and TRBJ2-7, with 8 bases that match TRBD1. Looked up from germline, CDR1 is SGDLS and CDR2 is YYNGEE. The CDR3 extends over 14 amino acids. V shed 0 bases and J 4 bases; nucleotides not matched to a gene: 3. CDR3 DNA sequence: TGTGCCAGCAGCGTAGGGACAGGGAATTACGAGCAGTACTTC. It codes for CASSVGTGNYEQYF.

The chain couples TRBV19 to TRBJ1-2, with D perhaps TRBD1 (6 bases). Trimming stripped 1 base from V and 2 bases from J, with 11 bases between. The CDR3 consists of 15 residues. Germline V lookup: CDR1 LNHDA, CDR2 SQIVND (reference sequence). The CDR3 DNA is TGTGCCAGTAGTATAGCGACAGGACCAAACTATGGCTACACCTTC. The encoded protein is CASSIATGPNYGYTF.

In DNA, the CDR3 is TGTGCCAGCAGTGAGCCGATCACTAGCGGGAGGAACAATGAGCAGTTCTTC. Amino acids: CASSEPITSGRNNEQFF. The V call is TRBV25-1, the J call TRBJ2-1; 12 bases are shared with TRBD2. CDR3 length: 17 residues. V dropped 3 bases and J dropped 5; count of bases not matched to a gene: 8. Germline lookup yields CDR1 MGHDK and CDR2 SYGVNS.

The genes are TRBV6-5 and TRBJ2-5; D is perhaps TRBD1 (5 bases). Trimming shortened V by 0 bases and J by 3 bases, and 8 bases separated the two germline ends. This CDR3 is 14 amino acids long. Germline V gene data show CDR1 as MNHEY and CDR2 as SVGAGI. CDR3 nucleotides: TGTGCCAGCAGTTACTCTTACAGGAAAGAGACCCAGTACTTC. Translation: CASSYSYRKETQYF.

The chain combines TRBV6-5 with TRBJ2-5; TRBD2 matches at 9 bases. The CDR3 runs to 13 residues. Losses at the gene ends were 4 bases for V and 7 bases for J; bases not matched to a gene: 4. Germline V gene data show CDR1 as MNHEY and CDR2 as SVGAGI. CDR3 residues: CASSSAREGTQYF. CDR3 bases: TGTGCCAGCAGTTCAGCGCGGGAGGGGACCCAGTACTTC.

The genes are TRBV19 and TRBJ1-5, with 7 bases fitting TRBD1. V gave up 7 bases and J gave up 3 bases; unmatched junction bases: 9. The germline gives CDR1 LNHDA, CDR2 SQIVND (reference sequence). There are 15 residues in the CDR3. The CDR3 nucleotides read TGTGCCAGTACCCGGGACAGCTTTTCCAATCAGCCCCAGCATTTT. Its translation: CASTRDSFSNQPQHF.

This chain uses TRBV6-4 with TRBJ2-1; 8 bases fit TRBD2. There are 15 residues in the CDR3. Per the germline V gene, CDR1 is MRHNA and CDR2 is SNTAGT. Trimming took 1 base from V and 7 from J; bases not matched to a gene: 6. CDR3 in amino acids: CASSDYGGAGNEQFF. DNA of the CDR3: TGTGCCAGCAGTGACTACGGGGGGGCGGGGAATGAGCAGTTCTTC.

This clone was counted only a few times. This chain uses TRBV5-4 with TRBJ2-2; D unclear. The V gene lost 2 bases and the J gene lost 0 bases, with 8 bases spanning the gap. Germline CDR1 and CDR2: SGHNT and YYREEE (reference sequence). This CDR3 contains 15 residues. Here the CDR3 reads CASSLPASNTGELFF. The CDR3 DNA sequence: TGTGCCAGCAGCTTACCAGCGTCGAACACCGGGGAGCTGTTTTTT.

This clone appeared a single time. The J gene is TRBJ2-1, the V gene TRBV2; TRBD2 matches at 7 bases. The length of the CDR3 is 12 residues. Germline V CDR1 and CDR2: SNHLY, FYNNEI. The junction had 10 bases not matched to a gene; V was cut back by 6 bases and J by 14 bases. The CDR3 nucleotides read TGTGCCAGCAGGCTGACTGCTAGCGGTGAGTTCTTC. This gives the protein CASRLTASGEFF.